This T cell receptor beta chain was captured by sequencing in a study of T cells after posttransplantation cyclophosphamide. General study points: Donor-recipient repertoire similarity was low at 1-2 months, rising over year one. TRB overlap between skin or GI tissue T cells and blood was limited. TRB clonality was highly associated with recipient CMV seropositivity and reactivation.

Treatment was busulfan-fludarabine conditioning, a marrow graft, and cyclophosphamide on days +3 and +4. V lost 0 bases and J lost 5, with 8 bases in between. This CDR3 region has 13 residues. Germline loops: CDR1 SGHNT, CDR2 YYREEE (reference sequence). This clone was recorded at least ten times. Its specificity is not known. Produced via immunoSEQ multiplex PCR; TCRdb's table is partial and in-frame only. The table lists thousands of clones, no singletons, with over 5.5% in the top ten. The receptor was derived from a female patient aged 50-59 years who received an allogeneic stem cell transplant from an unrelated donor, was CMV-positive, and had acute GVHD only. The T cells may partly be graft donor cells. V is TRBV5-4 and J is TRBJ1-2, with D uncertain. Material: PBMCs, obtained after allogeneic stem cell transplant with posttransplant cyclophosphamide. CDR3 loop: CASSLAGLYGYTF. The CDR3 nucleotides are TGTGCCAGCAGCTTGGCGGGTCTATATGGCTACACCTTC.